Sequencing of this T cell receptor beta chain was carried out in a study of blood T cell repertoires in COVID-19. Background on the study: Collection of acute and convalescent COVID-19 samples took place in the United States, Italy and Spain. PBMCs, B-cell-depleted T cells, or T cells provided the cDNA or gDNA that made up the material.

Data came from immunoSEQ multiplex PCR; TCRdb stores just in-frame clones and leaves some out. This table has some 400,000 clones, around 84% appearing once. The CDR3 length is 16 residues. In germline, CDR1 is SGHNT, CDR2 YYREEE (reference sequence). V was pared by 4 bases and J by 8 bases, with 24 bases between. Sequencing was performed on peripheral blood. The rearrangement joins TRBV5-4 to TRBJ1-1, with TRBD1 as a possible D gene (6 bases). This receptor was obtained from a human donor in a cohort sampled during active COVID-19. CDR3 in DNA: TGTGCCAGCAGCAAGCAGACAGGCTCTATCCTGGGAGAAGCTTTCTTT. Amino acids: CASSKQTGSILGEAFF. The entire variable domain, with the rest obtained from reference TRBV5-4 and TRBJ1-1, is as follows: ETGVTQSPTHLIKTRGQQVTLRCSSQSGHNTVSWYQQALGQGPQFIFQYYREEENGRGNFPPRFSGLQFPNYSSELNVNALELDDSALYLCASSKQTGSILGEAFFGQGTRLTVV.